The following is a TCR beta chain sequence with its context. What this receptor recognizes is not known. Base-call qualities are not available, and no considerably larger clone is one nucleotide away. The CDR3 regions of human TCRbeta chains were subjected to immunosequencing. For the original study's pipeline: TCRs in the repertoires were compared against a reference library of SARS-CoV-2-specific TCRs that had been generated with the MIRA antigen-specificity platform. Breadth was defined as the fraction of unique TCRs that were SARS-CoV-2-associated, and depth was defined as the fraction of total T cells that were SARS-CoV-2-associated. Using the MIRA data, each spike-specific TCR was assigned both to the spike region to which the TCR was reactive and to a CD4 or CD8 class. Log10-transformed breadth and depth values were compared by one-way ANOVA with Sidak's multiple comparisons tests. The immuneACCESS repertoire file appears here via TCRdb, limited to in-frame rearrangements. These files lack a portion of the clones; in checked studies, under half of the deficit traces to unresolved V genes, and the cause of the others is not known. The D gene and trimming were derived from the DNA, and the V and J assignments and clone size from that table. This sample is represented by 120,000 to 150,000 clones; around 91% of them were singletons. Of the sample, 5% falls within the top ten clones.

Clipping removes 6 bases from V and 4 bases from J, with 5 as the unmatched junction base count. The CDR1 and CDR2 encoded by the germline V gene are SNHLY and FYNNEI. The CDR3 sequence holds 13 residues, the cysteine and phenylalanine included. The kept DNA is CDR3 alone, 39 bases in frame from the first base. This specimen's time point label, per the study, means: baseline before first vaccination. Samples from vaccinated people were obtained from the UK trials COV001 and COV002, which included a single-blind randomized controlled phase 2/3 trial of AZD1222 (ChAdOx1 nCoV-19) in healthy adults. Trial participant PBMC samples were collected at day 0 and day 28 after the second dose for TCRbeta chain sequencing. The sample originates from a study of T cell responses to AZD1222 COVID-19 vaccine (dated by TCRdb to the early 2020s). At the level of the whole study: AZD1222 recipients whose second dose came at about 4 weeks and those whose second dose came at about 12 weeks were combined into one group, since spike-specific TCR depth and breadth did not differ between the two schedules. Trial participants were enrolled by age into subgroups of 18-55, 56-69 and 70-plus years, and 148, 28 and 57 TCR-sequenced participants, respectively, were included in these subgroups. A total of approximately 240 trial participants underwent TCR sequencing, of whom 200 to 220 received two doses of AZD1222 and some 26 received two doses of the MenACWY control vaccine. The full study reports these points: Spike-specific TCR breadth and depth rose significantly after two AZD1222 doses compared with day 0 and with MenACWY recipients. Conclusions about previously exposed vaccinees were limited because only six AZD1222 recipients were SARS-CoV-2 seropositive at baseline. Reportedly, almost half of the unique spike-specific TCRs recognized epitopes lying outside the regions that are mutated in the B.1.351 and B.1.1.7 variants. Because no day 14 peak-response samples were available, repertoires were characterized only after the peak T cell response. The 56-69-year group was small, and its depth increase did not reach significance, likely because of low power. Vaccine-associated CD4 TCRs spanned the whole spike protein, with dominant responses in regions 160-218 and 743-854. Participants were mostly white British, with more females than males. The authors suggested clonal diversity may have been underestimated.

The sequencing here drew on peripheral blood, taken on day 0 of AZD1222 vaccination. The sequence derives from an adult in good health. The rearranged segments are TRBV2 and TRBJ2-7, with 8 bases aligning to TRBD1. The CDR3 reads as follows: CASSDRGKYEQYF. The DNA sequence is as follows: TGTGCCAGCAGCGACAGGGGTAAATACGAGCAGTACTTC.